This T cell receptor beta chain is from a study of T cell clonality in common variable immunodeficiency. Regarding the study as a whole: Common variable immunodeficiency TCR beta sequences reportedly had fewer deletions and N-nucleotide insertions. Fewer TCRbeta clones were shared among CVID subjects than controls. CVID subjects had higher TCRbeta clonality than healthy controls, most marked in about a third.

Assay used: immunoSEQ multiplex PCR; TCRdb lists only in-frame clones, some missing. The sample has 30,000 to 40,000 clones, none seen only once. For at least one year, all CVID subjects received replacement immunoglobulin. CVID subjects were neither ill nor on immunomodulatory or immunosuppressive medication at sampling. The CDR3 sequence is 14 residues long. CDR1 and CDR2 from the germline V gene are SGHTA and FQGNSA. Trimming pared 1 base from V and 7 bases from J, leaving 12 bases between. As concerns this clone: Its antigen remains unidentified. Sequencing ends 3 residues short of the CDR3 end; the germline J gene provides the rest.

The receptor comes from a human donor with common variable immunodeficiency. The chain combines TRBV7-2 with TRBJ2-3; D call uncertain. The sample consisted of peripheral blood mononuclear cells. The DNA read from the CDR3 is TGTGCCAGCAGCTTAGTTGCCCAGGCTCATACG. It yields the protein CASSLVAQAHT. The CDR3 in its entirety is CASSLVAQAHTQYF.